The entry that follows covers one T cell receptor (beta chain) sequence. Its antigen is not identified. This entry belongs to a study of a mutant IDH1 vaccine in newly diagnosed glioma. As for the study in general: Vaccines were begun 4-6 weeks after radiotherapy alone, or with temozolomide cycles. It was radiotherapy, temozolomide, or both that patients received previously, with most receiving both. Study-wide results and caveats: Variations in leading peripheral T cell clonotypes appeared to have no connection with pseudoprogression.

Here immunoSEQ multiplex PCR was the method, and the copy in TCRdb shows in-frame clones only, minus some. In the table there are about 56,000 clones, about four fifths of which are singletons. Time point given: week 47, end of study. Doses of 300 ug of mutant IDH1 20-mer peptide were given with topical imiquimod. This specimen consisted of PBMCs, obtained from a glioma patient whose treatment included an IDH1 peptide vaccine. This receptor was obtained from a woman aged 45 to 65 with glioma.

CDR3 nucleotide sequence: TGTGCCAGCAGACAGGACGTTACCTACGAGCAGTACTTC. Translation gives CASRQDVTYEQYF. V gene TRBV28 combines with J gene TRBJ2-7, with TRBD1 as a possible D gene (5 bases). V was pared by 6 bases and J by 2 bases, with 11 bases between. Germline values: CDR1 MDHEN, CDR2 SYDVKM. The CDR3 sequence is 13 residues long.